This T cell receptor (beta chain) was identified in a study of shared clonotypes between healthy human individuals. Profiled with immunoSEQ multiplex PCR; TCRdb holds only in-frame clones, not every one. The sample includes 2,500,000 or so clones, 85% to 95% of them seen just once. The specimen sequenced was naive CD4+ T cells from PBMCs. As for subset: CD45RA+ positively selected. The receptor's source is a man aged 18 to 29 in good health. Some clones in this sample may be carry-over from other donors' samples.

The CDR3 nucleotides are TGTGCCAGCAGTTACTCTCGGACAGGGGAAGCTTTCTTT. This encodes CASSYSRTGEAFF. The chain combines TRBV6-5 with TRBJ1-1; 8 bases line up with TRBD1. Trimming at V came to 0 bases and at J to 8 bases, leaving 2 bases not matched to a gene. Per the germline V gene, CDR1 is MNHEY and CDR2 is SVGAGI. This CDR3 comprises 13 residues.